This T cell receptor (beta chain) was recorded in a study of cytomegalovirus exposure and HLA in healthy donors. The donors were members of the approximately 130-subject validation cohort (separate from the approximately 670-subject first cohort). The protocol was immunoSEQ multiplex PCR, while the TCRdb copy is restricted to in-frame clones and leaves out a portion. The sample lists around 150,000 clones; 91% were seen once. The CDR3 has 15 amino acids. With V trimmed by 1 base and J by 6 bases, 7 bases remained unmatched. Germline CDR1 LGHNA, CDR2 YNFKEQ. The sequence was obtained from a woman aged 18-29 years in good health and CMV-seropositive. The sequenced sample was PBMCs. The genes are TRBV4-2 and TRBJ1-1; 8 positions match TRBD1. The chain's CDR3 is CASSQAAGGRAEAFF. The CDR3 coding sequence is TGTGCCAGCAGCCAAGCGGCAGGGGGCCGCGCTGAAGCTTTCTTT.